Listed below are T cell receptor beta chains from one sample, sequenced in a study of blood T cell repertoires in COVID-19. The protocol was immunoSEQ multiplex PCR, while the TCRdb copy is restricted to in-frame clones and leaves out a portion. Of under 350,000 clones listed, roughly nine tenths are singletons. The sample consisted of PBMCs or T cells enriched from blood (not recorded which). These receptors were taken from a man aged 60 to 69 who had recovered from COVID-19. CDR3s include the opening cysteine and the closing phenylalanine or tryptophan. A D gene is named only where the DNA matches it firmly. Clone size is given for some rows only: seen once, a few or many times, or a class if the clone is expanded.

J gene,clone size,V gene,D gene,CDR3 DNA,CDR3 protein
TRBJ2-1,once,TRBV19,-,TGTGCCAGTTGCCGGGACTCCCCGACTAACGATGAGCAGTTCTTC,CASCRDSPTNDEQFF
TRBJ2-7,few,TRBV24-1,-,TGTGCCACCAGTGATTCGGTTCAGAGCGGACGTTCAAGGGAGCAGTACTTC,CATSDSVQSGRSREQYF
TRBJ2-3,-,TRBV10-2,TRBD2,TGCGCCAGCAGCATTAGCGGGAGGACAGATACGCAGTATTTT,CASSISGRTDTQYF
TRBJ1-1,-,TRBV11-3,-,TGTGCCAGCAGCGTCAACAGCTTAACTGAAGCTTTCTTT,CASSVNSLTEAFF
TRBJ1-4,-,TRBV28,-,TGTGCCAGCAATCAAGGCGGGGCGGTTACTAATGAAAAACTGTTTTTT,CASNQGGAVTNEKLFF
TRBJ1-5,-,TRBV19,TRBD1,TGTGCCAGTAGTAATACAGGGGGCGCCGTCTGGAGCAATCAGCCCCAGCATTTT,CASSNTGGAVWSNQPQHF
TRBJ1-1,once,TRBV6-5,-,TGTGCCAGCAGCCGGCAGGGTGAAGCTTTCTTT,CASSRQGEAFF
TRBJ1-3,-,TRBV7-2,TRBD1,TGTGCCAGCAGCTCAACGGGACAGGGAAGAAACACCATATATTTT,CASSSTGQGRNTIYF
TRBJ2-7,-,TRBV7-6,-,TGTGCCAGCAGCTTAGCTCCAGATTCAACCTACGAGCAGTACTTC,CASSLAPDSTYEQYF
TRBJ1-5,-,TRBV5-1,-,TGCGCCAGCAGCTTGTCCGGGATTCGGAGTCAGCCCCAGCATTTT,CASSLSGIRSQPQHF